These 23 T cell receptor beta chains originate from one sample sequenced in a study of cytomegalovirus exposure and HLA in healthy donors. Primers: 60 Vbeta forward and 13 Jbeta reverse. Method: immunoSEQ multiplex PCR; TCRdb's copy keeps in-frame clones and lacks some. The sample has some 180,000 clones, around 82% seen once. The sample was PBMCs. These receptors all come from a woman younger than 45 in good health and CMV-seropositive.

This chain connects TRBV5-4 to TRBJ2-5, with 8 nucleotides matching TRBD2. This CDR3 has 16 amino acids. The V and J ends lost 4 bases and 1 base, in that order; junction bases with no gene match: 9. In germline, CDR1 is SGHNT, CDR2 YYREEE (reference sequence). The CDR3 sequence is CASSGSVAGFQETQYF. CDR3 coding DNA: TGTGCCAGCAGCGGGAGCGTAGCGGGGTTCCAAGAGACCCAGTACTTC.

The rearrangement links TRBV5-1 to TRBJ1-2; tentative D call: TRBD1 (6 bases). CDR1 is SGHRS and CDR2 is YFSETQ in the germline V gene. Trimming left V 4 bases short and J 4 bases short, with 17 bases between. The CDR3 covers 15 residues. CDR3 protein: CASSPGQLLSYGYTF. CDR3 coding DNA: TGCGCCAGCAGCCCCGGACAGCTCCTTAGCTATGGCTACACCTTC.

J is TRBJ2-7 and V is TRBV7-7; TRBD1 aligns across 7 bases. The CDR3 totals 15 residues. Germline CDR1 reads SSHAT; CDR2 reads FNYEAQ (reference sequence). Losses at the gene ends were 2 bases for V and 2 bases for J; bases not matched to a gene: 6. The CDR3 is CASSLRAGGAYEQYF. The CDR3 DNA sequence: TGTGCCAGCAGCTTAAGGGCAGGGGGAGCCTACGAGCAGTACTTC.

Written as DNA, the CDR3 is TGTGCCAGCTCACTCGGGACAGGAACAGATACGCAGTATTTT. It codes for CASSLGTGTDTQYF. The chain is built from TRBV18 and TRBJ2-3; the match to TRBD1 covers 8 bases. Germline lookup yields CDR1 KGHSH and CDR2 LQKENI. With V trimmed by 4 bases and J by 3 bases, 3 bases remained unmatched. There are 14 residues in the CDR3. Full variable domain (remainder filled in from reference TRBV18 and TRBJ2-3): NAGVMQNPRHLVRRRGQEARLRCSPMKGHSHVYWYRQLPEEGLKFMVYLQKENIIDESGMPKERFSAEFPKEGPSILRIQQVVRGDSAAYFCASSLGTGTDTQYFGPGTRLTVL.

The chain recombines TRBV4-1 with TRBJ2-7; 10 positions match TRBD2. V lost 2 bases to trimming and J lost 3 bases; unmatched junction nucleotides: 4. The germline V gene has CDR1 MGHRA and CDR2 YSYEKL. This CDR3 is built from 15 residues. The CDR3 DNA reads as TGCGCCAGCAGCCAACTAGCGGGGGACCGCTACGAGCAGTACTTC. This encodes CASSQLAGDRYEQYF.

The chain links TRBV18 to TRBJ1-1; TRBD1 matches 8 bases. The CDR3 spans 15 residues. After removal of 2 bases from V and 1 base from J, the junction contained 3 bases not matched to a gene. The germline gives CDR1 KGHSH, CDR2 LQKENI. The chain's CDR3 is CASSPSDRANTEAFF. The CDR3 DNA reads TGTGCCAGCTCACCATCGGACAGGGCGAACACTGAAGCTTTCTTT.

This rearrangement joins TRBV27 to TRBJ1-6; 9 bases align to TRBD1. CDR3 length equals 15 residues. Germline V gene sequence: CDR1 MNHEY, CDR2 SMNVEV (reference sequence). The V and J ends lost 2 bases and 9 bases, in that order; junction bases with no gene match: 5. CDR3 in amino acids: CASSLQGQGGSPLHF. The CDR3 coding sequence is TGTGCCAGCAGTTTACAGGGACAGGGCGGTTCACCCCTCCACTTT.

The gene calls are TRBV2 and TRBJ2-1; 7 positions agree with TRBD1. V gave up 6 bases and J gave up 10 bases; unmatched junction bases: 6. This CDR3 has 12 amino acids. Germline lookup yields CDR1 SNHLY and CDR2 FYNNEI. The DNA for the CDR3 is TGTGCCAGCAGAGATGACAGGGTCGAGCAGTTCTTC. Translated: CASRDDRVEQFF.

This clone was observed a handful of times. The DNA of the CDR3 is TGTGCCAGTAGTATAGAACAAGGCGGCAGGGGGGGCTACACCTTC. The encoded protein is CASSIEQGGRGGYTF. This chain uses TRBV19 with TRBJ1-2; 7 bases match TRBD1. Germline loops: CDR1 LNHDA, CDR2 SQIVND (reference sequence). This CDR3 is built from 15 residues. V lost 0 bases to trimming and J lost 8 bases; unmatched junction nucleotides: 9. Supplemented by reference TRBV19 and TRBJ1-2, the full variable domain reads DGGITQSPKYLFRKEGQNVTLSCEQNLNHDAMYWYRQDPGQGLRLIYYSQIVNDFQKGDIAEGYSVSREKKESFPLTVTSAQKNPTAFYLCASSIEQGGRGGYTFGSGTRLTVV.

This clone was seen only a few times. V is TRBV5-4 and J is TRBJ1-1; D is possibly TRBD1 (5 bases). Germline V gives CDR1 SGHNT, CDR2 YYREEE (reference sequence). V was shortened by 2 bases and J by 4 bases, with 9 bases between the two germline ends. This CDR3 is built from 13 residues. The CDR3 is CASSFFQGTEAFF. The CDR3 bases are TGTGCCAGCAGCTTTTTTCAGGGCACTGAAGCTTTCTTT.

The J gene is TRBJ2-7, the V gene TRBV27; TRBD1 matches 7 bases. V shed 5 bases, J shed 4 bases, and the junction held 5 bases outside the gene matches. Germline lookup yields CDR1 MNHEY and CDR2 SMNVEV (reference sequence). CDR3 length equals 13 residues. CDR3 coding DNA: TGTGCCAGCAGTAAGGGGGCTCGTTACGAGCAGTACTTC. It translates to CASSKGARYEQYF.

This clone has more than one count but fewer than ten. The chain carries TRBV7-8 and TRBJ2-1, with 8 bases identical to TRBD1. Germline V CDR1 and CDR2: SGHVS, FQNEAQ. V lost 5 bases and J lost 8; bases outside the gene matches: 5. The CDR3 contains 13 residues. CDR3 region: CASSPDRVHEQFF. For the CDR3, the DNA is TGTGCCAGCAGCCCGGACAGGGTCCATGAGCAGTTCTTC.

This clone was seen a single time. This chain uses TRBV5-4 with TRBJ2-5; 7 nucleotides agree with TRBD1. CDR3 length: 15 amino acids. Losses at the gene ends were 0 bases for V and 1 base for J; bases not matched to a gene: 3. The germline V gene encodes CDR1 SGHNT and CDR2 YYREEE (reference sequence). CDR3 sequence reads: CASSLDWDSQETQYF. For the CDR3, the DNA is TGTGCCAGCAGCTTGGACTGGGACAGCCAAGAGACCCAGTACTTC.

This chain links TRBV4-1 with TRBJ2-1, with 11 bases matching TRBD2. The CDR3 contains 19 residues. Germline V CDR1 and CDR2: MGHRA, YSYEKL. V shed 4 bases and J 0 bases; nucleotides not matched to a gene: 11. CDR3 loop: CASSPQSLAGGPSYNEQFF. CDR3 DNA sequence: TGCGCCAGCAGCCCTCAGAGTCTAGCGGGGGGCCCCTCCTACAATGAGCAGTTCTTC.

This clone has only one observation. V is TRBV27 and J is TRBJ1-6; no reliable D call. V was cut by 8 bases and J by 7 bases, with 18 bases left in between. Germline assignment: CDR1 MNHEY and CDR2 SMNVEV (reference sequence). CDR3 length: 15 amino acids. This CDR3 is CASAPGSEFNSPLHF. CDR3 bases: TGTGCCAGCGCTCCCGGGTCGGAGTTCAATTCACCCCTCCACTTT.

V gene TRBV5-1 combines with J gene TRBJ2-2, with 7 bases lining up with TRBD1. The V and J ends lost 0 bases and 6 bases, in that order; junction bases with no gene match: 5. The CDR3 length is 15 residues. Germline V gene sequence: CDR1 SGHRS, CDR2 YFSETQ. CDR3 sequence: CASSLGDRVSGELFF. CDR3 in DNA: TGCGCCAGCAGCTTGGGAGACAGGGTATCCGGGGAGCTGTTTTTT.

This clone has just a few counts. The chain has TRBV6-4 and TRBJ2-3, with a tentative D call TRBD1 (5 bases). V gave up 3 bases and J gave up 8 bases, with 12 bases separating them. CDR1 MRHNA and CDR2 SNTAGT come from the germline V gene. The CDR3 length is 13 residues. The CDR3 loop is CASSETQDTTQYF. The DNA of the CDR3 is TGTGCCAGCAGTGAAACTCAGGACACTACGCAGTATTTT.

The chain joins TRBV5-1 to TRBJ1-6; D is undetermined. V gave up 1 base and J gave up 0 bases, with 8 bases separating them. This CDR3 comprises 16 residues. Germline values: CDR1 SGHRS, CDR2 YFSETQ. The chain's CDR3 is CASSLRESSYNSPLHF. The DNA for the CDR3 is TGCGCCAGCAGCTTGAGGGAGAGCTCCTATAATTCACCCCTCCACTTT.

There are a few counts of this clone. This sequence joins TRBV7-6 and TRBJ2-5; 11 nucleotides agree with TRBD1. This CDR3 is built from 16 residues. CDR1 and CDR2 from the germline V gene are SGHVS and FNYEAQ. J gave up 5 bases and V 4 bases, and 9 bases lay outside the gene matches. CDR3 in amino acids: CASSSTPDRGRETQYF. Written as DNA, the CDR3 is TGTGCCAGCAGCTCTACTCCGGACAGGGGGCGGGAGACCCAGTACTTC.

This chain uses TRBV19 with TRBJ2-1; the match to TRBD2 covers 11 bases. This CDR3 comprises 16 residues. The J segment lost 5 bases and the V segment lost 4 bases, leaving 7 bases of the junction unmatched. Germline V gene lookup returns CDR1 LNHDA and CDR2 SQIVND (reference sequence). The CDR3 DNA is TGTGCCAGTAGTACCCGTAGCGGGGGGGCGGACAATGAGCAGTTCTTC. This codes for CASSTRSGGADNEQFF.

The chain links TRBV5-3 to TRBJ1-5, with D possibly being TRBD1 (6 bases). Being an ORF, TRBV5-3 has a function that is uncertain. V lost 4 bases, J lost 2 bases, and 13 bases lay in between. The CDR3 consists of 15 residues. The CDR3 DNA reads TGTGCCAGAAGCCCCCCGACAGGTCGCAATCAGCCCCAGCATTTT. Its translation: CARSPPTGRNQPQHF.

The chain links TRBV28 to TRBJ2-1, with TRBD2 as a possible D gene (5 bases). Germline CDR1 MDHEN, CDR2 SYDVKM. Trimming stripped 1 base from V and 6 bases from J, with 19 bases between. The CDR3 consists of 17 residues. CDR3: CASSLSPGVPSGNEQFF. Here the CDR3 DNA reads TGTGCCAGCAGTTTATCCCCCGGGGTCCCGAGTGGCAATGAGCAGTTCTTC.

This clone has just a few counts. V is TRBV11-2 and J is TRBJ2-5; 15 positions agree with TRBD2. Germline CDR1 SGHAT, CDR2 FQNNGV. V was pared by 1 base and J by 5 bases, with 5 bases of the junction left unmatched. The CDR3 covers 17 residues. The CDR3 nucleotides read TGTGCCAGCAGCTTAGGCGGACTAGCGGGGGGGCAGGAGACCCAGTACTTC. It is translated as CASSLGGLAGGQETQYF.